The text below deals with one T cell receptor beta chain. Its antigen is as yet unknown. There are 15 residues in the CDR3. Germline V gives CDR1 SEHNR, CDR2 FQNEAQ (reference sequence). Deletions cut 3 bases from V and 0 bases from J, with 9 bases between. A multiplex PCR was run with 60 Vbeta primers and 13 Jbeta primers. The protocol was immunoSEQ multiplex PCR, while the TCRdb copy is restricted to in-frame clones and leaves out a portion. In the table there are about 200,000 clones, 70% to 80% of which are singletons. This entry belongs to a study of cytomegalovirus exposure and HLA in healthy donors. Study-level points and caveats: In a later analysis, a genetic analysis reported fewer productive-TCR N-insertions in an Asian-associated ancestry cluster than the cohort average. Apart from CMV serostatus, no immune exposure information was available. Specificity for CMV antigens was confirmed in vitro for a few of the CMV-associated chains. Analyses of presence and absence presupposed an approximately uniform sequencing depth across donors.

The TCR was taken from a woman aged 25 to 45 in good health and CMV-seropositive. Sequences were obtained from PBMCs. The chain has TRBV7-9 and TRBJ1-5, with D unresolved. The CDR3 sequence is CASSFGFGSNQPQHF. In nucleotides, the CDR3 is TGTGCCAGCAGCTTTGGTTTCGGTAGCAATCAGCCCCAGCATTTT.